This T cell receptor (beta chain) was identified during a study of chemoradiotherapy in HPV16-positive cancers. General observations from the study: Better recurrence-free survival went with HPV-responsive T-cell expansion in HPV16-positive patients.

Assay used: immunoSEQ multiplex PCR; TCRdb lists only in-frame clones, some missing. This sample has about 68,000 clones; more than 70% occur once, and the top ten carry around 4.4%. In regard to this clone: No antigen is known for it.

Germline CDR1 SGHRS, CDR2 YFSETQ. V was trimmed by 4 bases and J by 2 bases, leaving 12 bases between them. CDR3 length equals 15 residues. The J gene is TRBJ2-2, the V gene TRBV5-1, with D possibly TRBD2 on 5 matching bases. The sequence was collected from a human donor with HPV-associated anogenital cancer. This specimen was blood, taken from a patient who underwent chemoradiotherapy. This CDR3 reads CASSASWENTGELFF. Written as DNA, the CDR3 is TGCGCCAGCAGCGCTAGCTGGGAAAACACCGGGGAGCTGTTTTTT.